The sequence of this T cell receptor (beta chain) was determined in a study of neoadjuvant anti-PD-1 for oral cavity cancer. Patients were newly diagnosed with stage II-IVA oral cavity squamous cell carcinoma without prior systemic or radiation treatment. Trimming stripped 8 bases from V and 0 bases from J, with 14 bases between. Germline V CDR1 and CDR2: WSHSY, SAAADI. The CDR3 is made up of 15 amino acids. Most PBMC samples had 450 to 500 ng input DNA in six replicates. TCRdb's table, derived via immunoSEQ multiplex PCR, lists solely in-frame clones and lacks some. This table holds about 72,000 clones, 83% found once.

The clonotype comes from a person between 40 and 79 years old with oral cavity squamous cell carcinoma. Material: PBMCs, obtained before nivolumab (anti-PD-1) treatment. V usage is TRBV10-2 and J usage is TRBJ2-1; D uncertain. The CDR3 region is CASCPNRRSYNEQFF. CDR3 coding DNA: TGCGCCAGCTGCCCCAATCGGCGCTCCTACAATGAGCAGTTCTTC.